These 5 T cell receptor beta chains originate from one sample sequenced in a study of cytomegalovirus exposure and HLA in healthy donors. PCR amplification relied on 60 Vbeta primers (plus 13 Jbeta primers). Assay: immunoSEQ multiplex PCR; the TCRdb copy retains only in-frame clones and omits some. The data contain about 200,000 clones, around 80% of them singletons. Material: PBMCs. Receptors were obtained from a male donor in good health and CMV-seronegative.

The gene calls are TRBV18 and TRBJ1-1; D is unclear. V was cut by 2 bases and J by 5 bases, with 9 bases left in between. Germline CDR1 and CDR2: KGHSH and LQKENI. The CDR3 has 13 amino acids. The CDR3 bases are TGTGCCAGCTCACCAGGGCCGGGAACTGAAGCTTTCTTT. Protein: CASSPGPGTEAFF.

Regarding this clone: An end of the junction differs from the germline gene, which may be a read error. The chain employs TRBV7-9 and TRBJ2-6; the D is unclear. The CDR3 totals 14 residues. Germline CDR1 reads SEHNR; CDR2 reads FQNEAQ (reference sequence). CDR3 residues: CSSSLEHGANVLTF. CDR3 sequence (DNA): TGTTCCAGCAGCTTAGAGCATGGGGCCAACGTCCTGACTTTC. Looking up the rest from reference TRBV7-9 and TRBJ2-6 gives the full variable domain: DTGVSQNPRHKITKRGQNVTFRCDPISEHNRLYWYRQTLGQGPEFLTYFQNEAQLEKSRLLSDRFSAERPKGSFSTLEIQRTEQGDSAMYLCSSSLEHGANVLTFGAGSRLTVL.

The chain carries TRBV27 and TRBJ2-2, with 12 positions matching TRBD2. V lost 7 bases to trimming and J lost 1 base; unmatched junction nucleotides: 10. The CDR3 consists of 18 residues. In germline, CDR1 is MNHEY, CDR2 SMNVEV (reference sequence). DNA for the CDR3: TGTGCCAGCACTCTAGCGGGAGGGCCTTCCGTGAACACCGGGGAGCTGTTTTTT. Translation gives CASTLAGGPSVNTGELFF.

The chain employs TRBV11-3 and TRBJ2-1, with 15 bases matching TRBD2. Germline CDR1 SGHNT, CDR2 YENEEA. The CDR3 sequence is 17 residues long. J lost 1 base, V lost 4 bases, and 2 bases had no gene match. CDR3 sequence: CASSSGLAGGSYNEQFF. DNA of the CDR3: TGTGCCAGCAGCTCCGGACTAGCGGGAGGGTCCTACAATGAGCAGTTCTTC.

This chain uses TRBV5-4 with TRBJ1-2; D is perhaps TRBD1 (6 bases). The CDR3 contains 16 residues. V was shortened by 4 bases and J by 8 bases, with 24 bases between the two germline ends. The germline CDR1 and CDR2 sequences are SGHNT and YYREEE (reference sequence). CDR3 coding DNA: TGTGCCAGCAGCCCGAGGGCAACAGGGAGGGTGGAGGGCTACACCTTC. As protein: CASSPRATGRVEGYTF.